The clone carrying this T cell receptor (beta chain) was seen a few times. The antigen is not known. The authors ran a second PCR of about 6 to 11 cycles using a sample-barcoded 5' primer and a J-beta primer mix. From the 5' RACE reads, TCRdb called clonotypes with MiXCR, one entry per CDR3 protein. This table holds about 1.6 million distinct CDR3 sequences, 34% found once. Germline V CDR1 and CDR2: GTSNPN, SVGIG (reference sequence). The CDR3 sequence is 10 residues long. Trimming took off 5 bases at V and 5 bases at J, with 4 bases between the two ends. These data originate in a study of blood T cells in healthy people across ages. Findings of the study overall: A roughly linear fall in TCR beta diversity per million T cells was seen with increasing age. Long-lived donors carried more naive CD4+ cells and greater diversity than aged donors.

Per sample, a minimum of 6.5 million PBMCs were isolated. The rearrangement joins TRBV30 to TRBJ2-1; D ambiguous. The sequenced material came from blood. The receptor comes from a woman in her 30s in good health. The CDR3 region is CAWGDNEQFF. The CDR3, as DNA: TGTGCCTGGGGGGACAATGAGCAGTTCTTC. Combining the CDR3 with reference TRBV30 and TRBJ2-1 gives the whole variable domain SQTIHQWPATLVQPVGSPLSLECTVEGTSNPNLYWYRQAAGRGLQLLFYSVGIGQISSEVPQNLSASRPQDRQFILSSKKLLLSDSGFYLCAWGDNEQFFGPGTRLTVL.